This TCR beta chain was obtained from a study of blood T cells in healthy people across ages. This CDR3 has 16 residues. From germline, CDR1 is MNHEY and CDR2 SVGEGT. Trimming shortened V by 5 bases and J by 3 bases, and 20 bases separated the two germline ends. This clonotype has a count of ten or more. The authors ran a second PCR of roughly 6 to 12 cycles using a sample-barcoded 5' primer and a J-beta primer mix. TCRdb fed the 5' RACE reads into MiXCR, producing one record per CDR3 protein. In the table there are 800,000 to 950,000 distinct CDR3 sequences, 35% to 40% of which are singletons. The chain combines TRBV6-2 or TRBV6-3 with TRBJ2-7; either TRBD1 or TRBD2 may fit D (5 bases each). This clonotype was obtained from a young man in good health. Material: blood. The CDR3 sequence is CASSRSSRDGDYEQYF. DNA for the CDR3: TGTGCCAGCAGTCGATCATCCCGGGACGGAGACTACGAGCAGTACTTC.